Presented here are 5 T cell receptor beta chains from one specimen sequenced in a study of blood T cell repertoires in COVID-19. Data came from immunoSEQ multiplex PCR; TCRdb stores just in-frame clones and leaves some out. The data show more than 300,000 clones, with roughly 87% seen just once and approximately 5.4% held by the top ten. The sequenced material came from PBMCs or T cells enriched from blood (not recorded which). Receptors were obtained from a woman in her 50s who had recovered from COVID-19.

In this sample, this clone turned up once. This chain joins TRBV7-9 and TRBJ1-1; unclear D gene. The CDR3 length is 14 residues. Trimming shortened V by 0 bases and J by 1 base, and 6 bases separated the two germline ends. Germline V gene lookup returns CDR1 SEHNR and CDR2 FQNEAQ (reference sequence). The CDR3 DNA reads as TGTGCCAGCAGCTTAGCCAAGAGGAACACTGAAGCTTTCTTT. It codes for CASSLAKRNTEAFF.

V usage is TRBV5-1 and J usage is TRBJ2-1; weak D call: TRBD1 (6 bases). CDR1 SGHRS and CDR2 YFSETQ come from the germline V gene. The germline V and J ends were trimmed by 4 bases and 5 bases, with 10 bases remaining between them. The CDR3 covers 13 residues. The CDR3 nucleotides are TGCGCCAGCAGCGTACAGGGCCACAATGAGCAGTTCTTC. Encoded protein: CASSVQGHNEQFF.

This clone was observed a few times. The CDR3, as DNA: TGTGCCAGCAGTCCCGGGACAGGGGTTTCACCCCTCCACTTT. Translating gives CASSPGTGVSPLHF. The chain couples TRBV6-5 to TRBJ1-6; 10 positions agree with TRBD1. The CDR3 extends over 14 amino acids. Germline V CDR1 and CDR2: MNHEY, SVGAGI. V dropped 5 bases and J dropped 9; count of bases not matched to a gene: 4.

This chain connects TRBV11-2 to TRBJ1-2, with D possibly being TRBD1 (5 bases). V lost 11 bases to trimming and J lost 6 bases, with 16 bases between them. CDR3 size: 12 residues. Germline lookup yields CDR1 SGHAT and CDR2 FQNNGV. DNA of the CDR3: TGTGCCGGGCCAGGGAATGAGGATGGCTACACCTTC. Translated: CAGPGNEDGYTF.

V is TRBV7-9 and J is TRBJ2-1, with D possibly TRBD1 on 6 matching bases. This CDR3 region has 14 residues. Trimming took 7 bases from V and 7 from J, leaving 17 bases between them. Germline lookup yields CDR1 SEHNR and CDR2 FQNEAQ (reference sequence). CDR3 nucleotides: TGTGCCAGCATCCCCCGGGACATCCAAAATGAGCAGTTCTTC. Translation: CASIPRDIQNEQFF.